These 13 T cell receptor beta chains came from one sample sequenced in a study of cytomegalovirus exposure and HLA in healthy donors. With 60 Vbeta and 13 Jbeta primers, the PCR was carried out. Data came from immunoSEQ multiplex PCR; TCRdb stores just in-frame clones and leaves some out. The sample spans tens of thousands of clones; the ten largest clones claim 3.5% to 4%. The sequencing input was PBMCs. All receptors derive from a female donor in good health and CMV-seropositive.

The V call is TRBV5-1, the J call TRBJ2-5; D might be TRBD2 (5 bases). Trimming cost V 2 bases and J 3 bases, with 8 bases left between them. This CDR3 comprises 13 residues. Germline loops: CDR1 SGHRS, CDR2 YFSETQ. The CDR3 spells CASSFRDEETQYF. The CDR3, as DNA: TGCGCCAGCAGCTTCCGGGATGAAGAGACCCAGTACTTC.

The J gene is TRBJ2-7, the V gene TRBV7-2; D unresolved. There are 11 residues in the CDR3. The V end lost 5 bases, the J end lost 5 bases, and 7 bases lay between the germline ends. CDR1 is SGHTA, CDR2 FQGNSA, per germline. The CDR3 sequence: CASSAHHEQYF. Here the CDR3 DNA reads TGTGCCAGCAGCGCACACCACGAGCAGTACTTC.

The chain joins TRBV7-2 to TRBJ2-7; D perhaps matches TRBD2 (5 bases). Trimming left V 2 bases short and J 3 bases short, with 17 bases between. The CDR3 has 16 amino acids. The germline V gene encodes CDR1 SGHTA and CDR2 FQGNSA. CDR3 bases: TGTGCCAGCAGCTTAACGGCCAGTGAGCGGATCTACGAGCAGTACTTC. It yields the protein CASSLTASERIYEQYF.

V usage is TRBV7-2 and J usage is TRBJ2-7; 9 nucleotides align to TRBD2. V gave up 2 bases and J gave up 7 bases; unmatched junction bases: 12. CDR1 and CDR2 from the germline V gene are SGHTA and FQGNSA. This CDR3 has 16 amino acids. In nucleotides, the CDR3 is TGTGCCAGCAGCTTAAGGGGGTGGCGGGAGGGGGGTGAGCAGTACTTC. Translated, it gives CASSLRGWREGGEQYF.

The chain uses TRBV27 and TRBJ2-3; no reliable D call. V was clipped by 6 bases and J by 2 bases, with 6 bases between them. There are 12 residues in the CDR3. The germline V gene has CDR1 MNHEY and CDR2 SMNVEV (reference sequence). This CDR3 is CASRAVTDTQYF. CDR3 bases: TGTGCCAGCAGGGCGGTCACAGATACGCAGTATTTT.

This chain connects TRBV30 to TRBJ1-5, with D possibly matching TRBD1 (5 bases). The CDR3 consists of 15 residues. With 0 bases removed from V and 1 base from J, the gap between germline ends came to 10 bases. Per the germline V gene, CDR1 is GTSNPN and CDR2 is SVGIG (reference sequence). The CDR3 coding sequence is TGTGCCTGGAGTGTAGGAGGGGCAAGCAATCAGCCCCAGCATTTT. Translation: CAWSVGGASNQPQHF.

The V call is TRBV5-1, the J call TRBJ2-7; D uncertain. Trimming removed 2 bases at V and 0 bases at J, with 12 bases between. The CDR3 spans 15 residues. Germline lookup yields CDR1 SGHRS and CDR2 YFSETQ. The CDR3 spells CASSLNTASSYEQYF. In DNA, the CDR3 is TGCGCCAGCAGCTTAAACACAGCTTCCTCCTACGAGCAGTACTTC. The full variable domain, completed using reference TRBV5-1 and TRBJ2-7, is KAGVTQTPRYLIKTRGQQVTLSCSPISGHRSVSWYQQTPGQGLQFLFEYFSETQRNKGNFPGRFSGRQFSNSRSEMNVSTLELGDSALYLCASSLNTASSYEQYFGPGTRLTVT.

The chain is built from TRBV7-3 and TRBJ2-5; 7 bases map to TRBD1. The CDR3 has 14 amino acids. Germline assignment: CDR1 SGHTA and CDR2 FQGTGA. J was trimmed by 5 bases and V by 5 bases; bases with no gene match: 8. The CDR3 is CASSQEGASETQYF. Written as DNA, the CDR3 is TGTGCCAGCAGCCAAGAGGGGGCCTCGGAGACCCAGTACTTC.

A word on this clone: Sequence at one end of the junction differs from germline and may be a read error. The chain recombines TRBV4-2 with TRBJ2-3, with D hard to call. CDR3 length: 14 residues. CDR1 and CDR2 from the germline V gene are LGHNA and YNFKEQ. The CDR3 nucleotides are TGTGCCAGCAGCCAAGTGTCTGGCACAGATAAGCAGTATTTT. It yields the protein CASSQVSGTDKQYF.

The J gene is TRBJ2-7, the V gene TRBV4-1, with 9 bases aligning to TRBD2. The germline gives CDR1 MGHRA, CDR2 YSYEKL. The CDR3 is 17 amino acids. Trimming removed 2 bases from V and 2 bases from J; junction bases left unmatched: 10. The CDR3 nucleotides read TGCGCCAGCAGCCAAAAGATAGCGGGGGAATCCCCCTACGAGCAGTACTTC. Translation: CASSQKIAGESPYEQYF.

The rearrangement uses TRBV5-1 and TRBJ2-3; TRBD1 is a possible D gene (5 bases). Germline loops: CDR1 SGHRS, CDR2 YFSETQ. Trimming left V 1 base short and J 4 bases short, with 10 bases between. The CDR3 covers 14 residues. The CDR3: CASSLSGFPDTQYF. Written as DNA, the CDR3 is TGCGCCAGCAGCTTGTCAGGGTTCCCAGATACGCAGTATTTT.

V is TRBV6-5 and J is TRBJ1-2; D remains ambiguous. This CDR3 region has 13 residues. V lost 7 bases to trimming and J lost 4 bases, with 13 bases between them. The germline gives CDR1 MNHEY, CDR2 SVGAGI. The CDR3 DNA reads as TGTGCCAGCACTACAGATAGCGTCTATGGCTACACCTTC. It codes for CASTTDSVYGYTF.

A note on this clone: An end of the junction differs from the germline gene, which may be a read error. This chain connects TRBV5-1 to TRBJ2-7; D possibly corresponds to TRBD1 (6 bases). The CDR3 totals 14 residues. Germline V gene data show CDR1 as SGHRS and CDR2 as YFSETQ. This chain's CDR3 is CASSPTGPGYEQSF. The CDR3 nucleotides are TGCGCCAGCAGCCCTACAGGGCCGGGGTACGAGCAGTCCTTC.